One sample yielded the 25 T cell receptor beta chains listed below, sequenced in a study of CD8+ T cells in alopecia areata. Once RNA had been extracted, it was reverse transcribed into cDNA to act as the sequencing template. The table came from immunoSEQ multiplex PCR; TCRdb's copy has only in-frame clones and leaves some out. The repertoire holds about 97,000 clones, with 41% as singletons. Sequences were obtained from CD4+ T cells sorted from blood. These receptors were obtained from a human donor with alopecia areata.

This chain connects TRBV2 to TRBJ2-5, with 7 positions matching TRBD1. V trimming: 7 bases; J trimming: 4 bases; junction bases outside the gene matches: 12. The CDR3 has 15 amino acids. Germline V gene data show CDR1 as SNHLY and CDR2 as FYNNEI. The CDR3 nucleotides are TGTGCCAGCACTTTATTGAGGGGGCGAGGAGAGACCCAGTACTTC. Its translation is CASTLLRGRGETQYF. The complete variable domain, with remaining parts taken from reference TRBV2 and TRBJ2-5, reads EPEVTQTPSHQVTQMGQEVILRCVPISNHLYFYWYRQILGQKVEFLVSFYNNEISEKSEIFDDQFSVERPDGSNFTLKIRSTKLEDSAMYFCASTLLRGRGETQYFGPGTRLLVL.

The rearrangement joins TRBV5-1 to TRBJ2-2; no definite D call. There are 12 residues in the CDR3. Trimming left V 3 bases short and J 1 base short, with 1 base between. Per the germline V gene, CDR1 is SGHRS and CDR2 is YFSETQ. This CDR3 is CASSWNTGELFF. CDR3 DNA: TGCGCCAGCAGCTGGAACACCGGGGAGCTGTTTTTT.

Only a few counts were recorded for this clone. This CDR3 reads CSVAPISGRTEAFF. In DNA form, the CDR3 reads TGCAGCGTTGCGCCAATCTCAGGGAGAACTGAAGCTTTCTTT. The chain is built from TRBV29-1 and TRBJ1-1, with D possibly being TRBD1 (5 bases). The ends were cut back, 4 bases at V and 5 bases at J, with 17 bases in the middle. Germline V gene sequence: CDR1 SQVTM, CDR2 ANQGSEA. The CDR3 is 14 residues long.

This chain connects TRBV4-1 to TRBJ2-5, with D perhaps TRBD2 (6 bases). Trimming took 6 bases from V and 4 from J, leaving 24 bases between them. The CDR3 has 17 residues. Per the germline V gene, CDR1 is MGHRA and CDR2 is YSYEKL. CDR3 region: CASSLSGTPPPGETQYF. For the CDR3, the DNA is TGCGCCAGCAGTCTTTCCGGGACTCCTCCGCCGGGAGAGACCCAGTACTTC.

This clone came up a few times. The rearrangement uses TRBV30 and TRBJ1-4; possibly TRBD1 for D (5 bases). V was pared by 1 base and J by 4 bases, with 7 bases between. The CDR3 length is 13 residues. Germline V gene lookup returns CDR1 GTSNPN and CDR2 SVGIG (reference sequence). This chain's CDR3 is CAWSEGVNEKLFF. The DNA of the CDR3 is TGTGCCTGGAGTGAAGGGGTTAATGAAAAACTGTTTTTT.

The chain employs TRBV7-2 and TRBJ2-7; 7 positions match TRBD2. Germline CDR1 is SGHTA and CDR2 is FQGNSA. J gave up 2 bases and V 0 bases, and 7 bases lay outside the gene matches. CDR3 size: 16 residues. The CDR3 reads CASSLALGGSPYEQYF. CDR3 DNA: TGTGCCAGCAGCTTAGCGCTGGGCGGGAGTCCCTACGAGCAGTACTTC.

This clone has a handful of counts. V gene TRBV30 combines with J gene TRBJ2-1, with 11 bases aligning to TRBD2. The germline gives CDR1 GTSNPN, CDR2 SVGIG (reference sequence). The length of the CDR3 is 16 residues. Trimming at V came to 0 bases and at J to 4 bases, leaving 5 bases not matched to a gene. DNA of the CDR3: TGTGCCTGGAGTGTACTGACTAGCGGGGCGTACAATGAGCAGTTCTTC. Translation: CAWSVLTSGAYNEQFF.

This clone was seen a handful of times. The DNA for the CDR3 is TGTGCCAGCAGTTTATCGGGACAGGGTATTCAGACCCAGTACTTC. Translation: CASSLSGQGIQTQYF. This chain connects TRBV7-2 to TRBJ2-5; TRBD1 aligns across 9 bases. The V and J ends lost 6 bases and 6 bases, in that order; junction bases with no gene match: 11. This CDR3 spans 15 amino acids. Germline-derived CDR1 and CDR2 are SGHTA and FQGNSA.

This clone was seen a handful of times. This chain joins TRBV4-3 and TRBJ2-6; 10 bases agree with TRBD2. Germline V gene data show CDR1 as LGHNA and CDR2 as YSLEER. Losses at the gene ends were 1 base for V and 2 bases for J; bases not matched to a gene: 5. This CDR3 spans 18 amino acids. The CDR3 reads CASSQVRLAGAGANVLTF. DNA for the CDR3: TGCGCCAGCAGCCAAGTTCGGCTAGCGGGGGCTGGGGCCAACGTCCTGACTTTC.

This clone occurred a few times. The V and J genes are TRBV11-2 and TRBJ2-5; a possible D gene is TRBD1 (6 bases). V was clipped by 1 base and J by 1 base, with 13 bases between them. CDR1 and CDR2 from the germline V gene are SGHAT and FQNNGV. The length of the CDR3 is 16 residues. The CDR3 loop is CASSLGGQHFQETQYF. In DNA form, the CDR3 reads TGTGCCAGCAGCTTAGGAGGACAGCACTTCCAAGAGACCCAGTACTTC.

Only a few counts were recorded for this clone. The chain links TRBV4-1 to TRBJ2-2; D gene ambiguous. Trimming removed 1 base at V and 1 base at J, with 10 bases between. CDR1 MGHRA and CDR2 YSYEKL come from the germline V gene. This CDR3 is built from 16 residues. CDR3 in DNA: TGCGCCAGCAGCCAAGGAGTCCCTAGGAACACCGGGGAGCTGTTTTTT. Protein sequence: CASSQGVPRNTGELFF.

The CDR3 nucleotides are TGTGCCTGGACCCCGCAAGGACTAGCGGGAAAAATAGATACGCAGTATTTT. This encodes CAWTPQGLAGKIDTQYF. The chain employs TRBV30 and TRBJ2-3; 12 bases fit TRBD2. The CDR3 sequence is 17 residues long. V shed 4 bases and J 5 bases; nucleotides not matched to a gene: 13. Germline V CDR1 and CDR2: GTSNPN, SVGIG (reference sequence).

J is TRBJ1-6 and V is TRBV7-2; D gene uncertain. The CDR3 spans 16 residues. Germline V gene sequence: CDR1 SGHTA, CDR2 FQGNSA. The V end lost 2 bases, the J end lost 9 bases, and 17 bases lay between the germline ends. In DNA form, the CDR3 reads TGTGCCAGCAGCTTATCAGGATCTCGGTTCAGTTCACCCCTCCACTTT. Protein: CASSLSGSRFSSPLHF.

This clone was seen a few times. V usage is TRBV18 and J usage is TRBJ2-7; D remains unclear. Germline CDR1 is KGHSH and CDR2 is LQKENI. Trimming took off 3 bases at V and 5 bases at J, with 11 bases between the two ends. The CDR3 covers 13 residues. The CDR3 DNA follows: TGTGCCAGCTCACCTTCGGCCACCGACGAGCAGTACTTC. Amino acids: CASSPSATDEQYF.

V is TRBV6-5 and J is TRBJ2-7; 10 nucleotides agree with TRBD1. V dropped 11 bases and J dropped 3; count of bases not matched to a gene: 4. The CDR3 totals 12 residues. Germline values: CDR1 MNHEY, CDR2 SVGAGI. CDR3 sequence: CAARTGGYEQYF. In DNA form, the CDR3 reads TGTGCCGCCCGGACAGGGGGCTACGAGCAGTACTTC.

This clone was counted only a few times. This chain joins TRBV7-9 and TRBJ2-7; D is unresolved. Germline CDR1 SEHNR, CDR2 FQNEAQ (reference sequence). The CDR3 is 12 residues long. V was clipped by 3 bases and J by 6 bases, with 9 bases between them. CDR3 DNA: TGTGCCAGCAGCTTGCAAGGTGTCGAGCAGTACTTC. Protein product: CASSLQGVEQYF.

This chain joins TRBV15 and TRBJ2-1; D gene uncertain. Between the trimmed V and J ends, which lost 0 bases and 8 bases, there was a span of 5 bases. There are 12 residues in the CDR3. Germline CDR1 and CDR2: LNHNV and YYDKDF (reference sequence). CDR3 sequence: CATSRDRDEQFF. The CDR3 DNA follows: TGTGCCACCAGCAGAGATCGGGATGAGCAGTTCTTC.

V usage is TRBV7-2 and J usage is TRBJ2-7; perhaps TRBD2 as D (6 bases). V lost 5 bases and J lost 5, with 19 bases in between. Per germline, CDR1 SGHTA and CDR2 FQGNSA. The CDR3 sequence is 15 residues long. CDR3 amino acids: CASSPGQGGVNEQYF. The CDR3 DNA sequence: TGTGCCAGCAGCCCCGGGCAGGGAGGTGTCAACGAGCAGTACTTC.

The table lists this clone with a few counts. The same CDR3 arises from other DNA sequences in this sample as well. The V gene is TRBV28, the J gene TRBJ1-5; D may be TRBD1 (6 bases). Germline values: CDR1 MDHEN, CDR2 SYDVKM. Trimming removed 3 bases at V and 2 bases at J, with 11 bases between. This CDR3 is built from 15 residues. The CDR3 reads CASSFAGARNQPQHF. The CDR3 region has the DNA TGTGCCAGCAGTTTCGCAGGGGCGCGCAATCAGCCCCAGCATTTT.

The table lists this clone with a few counts. The chain employs TRBV5-1 and TRBJ1-5, with D unclear. Between the trimmed V and J ends, which lost 0 bases and 4 bases, there was a span of 5 bases. The germline V gene encodes CDR1 SGHRS and CDR2 YFSETQ. The CDR3 extends over 13 amino acids. CDR3 amino acids: CASSLEVNQPQHF. Here the CDR3 DNA reads TGCGCCAGCAGCTTGGAGGTTAATCAGCCCCAGCATTTT.

V is TRBV7-2 and J is TRBJ2-5; tentative D call: TRBD2 (6 bases). CDR1 is SGHTA, CDR2 FQGNSA, per germline. This CDR3 has 16 residues. With 5 bases removed from V and 4 bases from J, the gap between germline ends came to 20 bases. In DNA form, the CDR3 reads TGTGCCAGCAGCACGCGAACTAGCTCGGAGAGAGAGACCCAGTACTTC. Amino acid sequence: CASSTRTSSERETQYF.

The V gene is TRBV7-9, the J gene TRBJ2-1, with a possible D match to TRBD2 (5 bases). Germline V CDR1 and CDR2: SEHNR, FQNEAQ (reference sequence). The CDR3 runs to 15 residues. V was cut by 5 bases and J by 7 bases, with 18 bases left in between. CDR3 coding DNA: TGTGCCAGCAGCCCACCTACTACCCCGGGAAATGAGCAGTTCTTC. It encodes CASSPPTTPGNEQFF.

Only a few counts were recorded for this clone. The chain combines TRBV28 with TRBJ2-1; D is unclear. Germline CDR1 MDHEN, CDR2 SYDVKM. CDR3 size: 12 residues. V lost 5 bases and J lost 4, with 6 bases in between. The CDR3 DNA sequence: TGTGCCAGCAGTCTTATGTACAATGAGCAGTTCTTC. It translates to CASSLMYNEQFF.

This rearrangement joins TRBV27 to TRBJ2-3; 15 bases are a match to TRBD2. The CDR3 length is 20 residues. With V trimmed by 3 bases and J by 0 bases, 10 bases remained unmatched. Per germline, CDR1 MNHEY and CDR2 SMNVEV (reference sequence). As DNA, the CDR3 is TGTGCCAGCAGTTTTGCGGGACTAGCGGGGGGAACAGCTAGCACAGATACGCAGTATTTT. It encodes CASSFAGLAGGTASTDTQYF.

The chain has TRBV5-1 and TRBJ2-1; 10 bases align to TRBD1. This CDR3 is built from 15 residues. V gave up 4 bases and J gave up 5 bases; unmatched junction bases: 6. Germline assignment: CDR1 SGHRS and CDR2 YFSETQ. The CDR3 DNA reads as TGCGCCAGCAGCGACAGGGGGCTGGGGGACAATGAGCAGTTCTTC. Translating it yields CASSDRGLGDNEQFF.